Below, 17 T cell receptor beta chains from the same sample are listed, as sequenced in a study of lymphopenia after photon versus proton radiotherapy. The protocol was immunoSEQ multiplex PCR, while the TCRdb copy is restricted to in-frame clones and leaves out a portion. The sample contains approximately 40,000 clones, about 86% of which appear only once. The specimen was peripheral blood, collected from a patient treated with proton-based radiotherapy. These receptors originate from a woman aged 70-85 years with pancreatic cancer. Some clones in this sample may be carry-over from other donors' samples.

V gene TRBV21-1 combines with J gene TRBJ2-7. TRBV21-1 is recorded as a pseudogene. This CDR3 has 17 amino acids. CDR3 sequence (DNA): TGTGCCAGCAGCACTCCCAAGGGCATCCGAGGTAGACACGAGCAGTACTTC. It yields the protein CASSTPKGIRGRHEQYF.

This chain uses TRBV7-2 with TRBJ1-2, with D unresolved. Trimming removed 1 base at V and 3 bases at J, with 9 bases between. Germline lookup yields CDR1 SGHTA and CDR2 FQGNSA. The CDR3 totals 14 residues. The CDR3: CASSLVGSHYGYTF. CDR3 coding DNA: TGTGCCAGCAGCTTAGTAGGCAGTCACTATGGCTACACCTTC. Full variable domain (missing parts from reference TRBV7-2 and TRBJ1-2): GAGVSQSPSNKVTEKGKDVELRCDPISGHTALYWYRQSLGQGLEFLIYFQGNSAPDKSGLPSDRFSAERTGGSVSTLTIQRTQQEDSAVYLCASSLVGSHYGYTFGSGTRLTVV.

This chain connects TRBV27 to TRBJ1-4; 7 bases line up with TRBD1. V gave up 5 bases and J gave up 7 bases; unmatched junction bases: 7. Germline-derived CDR1 and CDR2 are MNHEY and SMNVEV (reference sequence). The CDR3 has 14 amino acids. The CDR3 protein is CASSPTGLFEKLFF. The CDR3 DNA follows: TGTGCCAGCAGTCCGACAGGGTTATTTGAAAAACTGTTTTTT.

This clone was observed once. This rearrangement joins TRBV10-3 to TRBJ2-3; D may correspond to TRBD1 or TRBD2 (5 bases each). Trimming took 1 base from V and 3 from J, leaving 5 bases between them. Germline-derived CDR1 and CDR2 are ENHRY and SYGVKD. CDR3 size: 13 residues. The CDR3 DNA follows: TGTGCCATCAGTGAGTGGGGGACAGATACGCAGTATTTT. Translating it yields CAISEWGTDTQYF.

DNA of the CDR3: TGTGCCAGCAGCTTAAGCAGGGACAGGAGCAGGGCTAACTATGGCTACACCTTC. Its translation: CASSLSRDRSRANYGYTF. V is TRBV13 and J is TRBJ1-2; 8 bases agree with TRBD1. V lost 2 bases to trimming and J lost 0 bases; unmatched junction nucleotides: 11. Germline CDR1 and CDR2: PRHDT and FYEKMQ (reference sequence). The CDR3 consists of 18 residues.

V usage is TRBV2 and J usage is TRBJ1-5; 11 bases match TRBD1. The CDR3 length is 16 residues. Looked up from germline, CDR1 is SNHLY and CDR2 is FYNNEI. V was pared by 2 bases and J by 2 bases, with 2 bases of the junction left unmatched. The CDR3 loop is CASSEWTGGGNQPQHF. CDR3 sequence (DNA): TGTGCCAGCAGTGAATGGACAGGGGGCGGCAATCAGCCCCAGCATTTT.

The chain couples TRBV13 to TRBJ2-7, with D maybe TRBD2 (5 bases). Germline CDR1 and CDR2: PRHDT and FYEKMQ (reference sequence). V was cut by 5 bases and J by 7 bases, with 18 bases left in between. The CDR3 contains 14 residues. The CDR3 sequence: CASSLKGLGGEQYF. CDR3 DNA: TGTGCCAGCAGCCTAAAAGGACTCGGCGGAGAGCAGTACTTC.

With respect to this clone: The sample contains more than one DNA sequence encoding this CDR3. The chain joins TRBV28 to TRBJ2-1, with 11 bases matching TRBD2. V lost 5 bases to trimming and J lost 8 bases; unmatched junction nucleotides: 8. The V gene's germline CDR1 is MDHEN and CDR2 SYDVKM. This CDR3 spans 15 amino acids. The CDR3 sequence: CASSLLAGGPDEQFF. CDR3 in DNA: TGTGCCAGCAGTCTCCTAGCGGGAGGCCCGGATGAGCAGTTCTTC.

The gene calls are TRBV19 and TRBJ1-5, with D uncertain. Germline V gives CDR1 LNHDA, CDR2 SQIVND (reference sequence). The CDR3 is made up of 11 amino acids. V gave up 8 bases and J gave up 4 bases, with 6 bases separating them. Here the CDR3 DNA reads TGTGCCAGTTTTGGGAATCAGCCCCAGCATTTT. It yields the protein CASFGNQPQHF.

The chain couples TRBV4-1 to TRBJ1-3; TRBD1 matches at 8 bases. The CDR3 covers 16 residues. Germline V gives CDR1 MGHRA, CDR2 YSYEKL. V trimming: 1 base; J trimming: 9 bases; junction bases outside the gene matches: 11. The CDR3 DNA reads as TGCGCCAGCAGCCAAGGAGCCGGAGACAGGGGAGGCACCATATATTTT. Its protein is CASSQGAGDRGGTIYF.

The V gene is TRBV7-2, the J gene TRBJ2-2; D not resolved. CDR3 length equals 17 residues. Germline V CDR1 and CDR2: SGHTA, FQGNSA. Trimming cost V 1 base and J 0 bases, with 12 bases left between them. The CDR3 here is CASSLEVRAANTGELFF. The CDR3 DNA reads TGTGCCAGCAGCTTAGAAGTTCGGGCCGCGAACACCGGGGAGCTGTTTTTT.

This chain joins TRBV21-1 and TRBJ2-7. TRBV21-1 is an annotated pseudogene. The length of the CDR3 is 14 residues. The CDR3 nucleotides are TGTGCCAGCAGCGCCCTGGGGGTTGGCTACGAGCAGTACTTC. It yields the protein CASSALGVGYEQYF.

The rearrangement links TRBV4-1 to TRBJ1-3; D may be TRBD1 (6 bases). In germline, CDR1 is MGHRA, CDR2 YSYEKL. There are 16 residues in the CDR3. Trimming took off 2 bases at V and 2 bases at J, with 13 bases between the two ends. In nucleotides, the CDR3 is TGCGCCAGCAGCCAACAACTACAGGGCCCTGGAAACACCATATATTTT. It specifies CASSQQLQGPGNTIYF.

In this sample, this clone turned up once. The V gene is TRBV19, the J gene TRBJ2-2; D is uncertain. V shed 3 bases and J shed 5 bases, with 13 bases lying between them. Per germline, CDR1 LNHDA and CDR2 SQIVND (reference sequence). This CDR3 spans 15 amino acids. The CDR3, as DNA: TGTGCCAGTAGTATCTCCACGGCGGTTACCGGGGAGCTGTTTTTT. It yields the protein CASSISTAVTGELFF.

V gene TRBV10-3 combines with J gene TRBJ2-2; D uncertain. Germline CDR1 reads ENHRY; CDR2 reads SYGVKD. The V end was cut by 5 bases, the J end by 1 base, with 11 bases between. The CDR3 runs to 15 residues. The DNA of the CDR3 is TGTGCCATCAGTATCGGGCAGATGAACACCGGGGAGCTGTTTTTT. The encoded protein is CAISIGQMNTGELFF.

The CDR3 region is CASSLAGRETQYF. The CDR3 nucleotides read TGTGCCAGCAGCTTGGCAGGGCGGGAGACCCAGTACTTC. The chain joins TRBV7-2 to TRBJ2-5; TRBD1 is a possible D gene (5 bases). CDR1 SGHTA and CDR2 FQGNSA come from the germline V gene. This CDR3 is 13 amino acids long. Trimming stripped 3 bases from V and 5 bases from J, with 10 bases between.

This clone has only one observation. The V gene is TRBV6-1, the J gene TRBJ1-6; D gene ambiguous. Trimming pared 1 base from V and 0 bases from J, leaving 4 bases between. This CDR3 region has 15 residues. Per the germline V gene, CDR1 is MNHNS and CDR2 is SASEGT. The CDR3 spells CASSEVGSYNSPLHF. In nucleotides, the CDR3 is TGTGCCAGCAGTGAAGTGGGCTCCTATAATTCACCCCTCCACTTT.